This is a list of T cell receptor beta chains from one sample in a study of blood T cell repertoires in COVID-19. Libraries were prepared by immunoSEQ multiplex PCR; TCRdb keeps only in-frame clonotypes and omits some of them. The sample yields more than 85,000 clones, around 84% seen once. Sequenced sample: peripheral blood. The source of these receptors is a man aged 55 to 70 with acute or convalescent COVID-19. CDR3s include the opening cysteine and the closing phenylalanine or tryptophan. Each record gives: CDR3 length, V gene, clone size, J gene, D gene, CDR3 DNA, CDR3 protein. D genes are given only for firm matches. Expanded clones are given a class, and other clones once, few, many or no size at all.

14	TRBV28	-	TRBJ1-4	-	TGTGCCAGCACAGGCGGGGGGATCGGTGAAAAACTGTTTTTT	CASTGGGIGEKLFF
11	TRBV28	-	TRBJ1-1	-	TGTGCCAGCAGTTCTCGCTGGGGAGGTTTCTTT	CASSSRWGGFF
16	TRBV5-6	-	TRBJ2-5	TRBD2	TGTGCCAGCAGCTTTACTAGCGGGGGGGCTTGGGAGACCCAGTACTTC	CASSFTSGGAWETQYF
15	TRBV27	once	TRBJ2-2	TRBD1	TGTGCCAGCAGCGGGACAGGGATACCCACCGGGGAGCTGTTTTTT	CASSGTGIPTGELFF
14	TRBV7-2	-	TRBJ1-1	TRBD1	TGTGCCAGCAGCGGACAGGGTCAGTACACTGAAGCTTTCTTT	CASSGQGQYTEAFF
13	TRBV2	few	TRBJ1-5	-	TGTGCCAGCAGTGGACAGAGCAATCAGCCCCAGCATTTT	CASSGQSNQPQHF
14	TRBV28	-	TRBJ1-5	-	TGTGCCAGTTCCTCGGGGGATAGCAATCAGCCCCAGCATTTT	CASSSGDSNQPQHF
14	TRBV2	-	TRBJ1-5	-	TGTGCCTCAGGCTCAGTTGATAGCAATCAGCCCCAGCATTTT	CASGSVDSNQPQHF
15	TRBV5-6	-	TRBJ1-6	TRBD1	TGTGCCAGCAGCTTGGCCGGGACAGGGAATTCACCCCTCCACTTT	CASSLAGTGNSPLHF
18	TRBV3-1/TRBV3-2	-	TRBJ2-6	-	TGTGCCAGCAGCCAAGGGGCCTTACAGGGCTCTGGGGCCAACGTCCTGACTTTC	CASSQGALQGSGANVLTF
12	TRBV6-1	-	TRBJ2-7	TRBD1	TGTGCCACCAGGACAGGGATGGGCGAGCAGTACTTC	CATRTGMGEQYF
13	TRBV5-6	-	TRBJ1-2	-	TGTGCCAGCAGCTTGAACAGGGACTATGGCTACACCTTC	CASSLNRDYGYTF
14	TRBV5-1	-	TRBJ1-3	-	TGCGCCAGCAGCTTAGACTTCTCTGGAAACACCATATATTTT	CASSLDFSGNTIYF
15	TRBV19	-	TRBJ1-1	-	TGTGCCAGTAGTTCAATAACAGGGTCCGGCACTGAAGCTTTCTTT	CASSSITGSGTEAFF
13	TRBV7-7	once	TRBJ2-5	-	TGTGCCAGCAGCTCGACTAGCCAAGAGACCCAGTACTTC	CASSSTSQETQYF
13	TRBV19	-	TRBJ2-1	TRBD1	TGTGCCAGTAGTAGAAGGGGGCCAAATGAGCAGTTCTTC	CASSRRGPNEQFF
15	TRBV3-1/TRBV3-2	-	TRBJ1-3	TRBD1	TGTGCCAGCAGCAGTCGGGACAGCTCTGGAAACACCATATATTTT	CASSSRDSSGNTIYF
14	TRBV7-2	-	TRBJ1-1	TRBD1	TGTGCCAGCAGACCCAGGGGGAGCTACACTGAAGCTTTCTTT	CASRPRGSYTEAFF
14	TRBV6-5	-	TRBJ1-2	-	TGTGCCAGCAGTTACTCAGGCAGGGTCTATGGCTACACCTTC	CASSYSGRVYGYTF
15	TRBV7-9	-	TRBJ1-1	TRBD1	TGTGCCAGCAGCATTACCGGGACAGGGGGAACTGAAGCTTTCTTT	CASSITGTGGTEAFF
17	TRBV9	-	TRBJ2-1	TRBD1	TGTGCCAGCAGCGCCACCGACAGGGTAGAGGCCTACAATGAGCAGTTCTTC	CASSATDRVEAYNEQFF
14	TRBV7-8	-	TRBJ2-5	-	TGTGCCAGCAGCTTAGCGGGGCAGCAAGGGACCCAGTACTTC	CASSLAGQQGTQYF
17	TRBV6-1	-	TRBJ2-6	TRBD1	TGTGCCAGCAGTGCTAGGACAGGCCGTTCTGGGGCCAACGTCCTGACTTTC	CASSARTGRSGANVLTF
15	TRBV10-3	-	TRBJ2-2	TRBD1	TGTGCCATCAGTGGGGGACAGGGGGTCACCGGGGAGCTGTTTTTT	CAISGGQGVTGELFF
13	TRBV18	-	TRBJ1-2	-	TGTGCCAGCTCACCGGAGGTCGACTATGGCTACACCTTC	CASSPEVDYGYTF
15	TRBV19	-	TRBJ2-1	TRBD2	TGTGCCAGTAGTGGGGGGGCTAGCGGGGAAAATGAGCAGTTCTTC	CASSGGASGENEQFF
16	TRBV11-3	-	TRBJ2-3	TRBD2	TGTGCCAGCAGCCGGACTAGCGGGGCTAGCACAGATACGCAGTATTTT	CASSRTSGASTDTQYF
15	TRBV5-1	-	TRBJ1-2	TRBD1	TGCGCCAGCAGATTAGGACAGGGGGTGAAGTATGGCTACACCTTC	CASRLGQGVKYGYTF
15	TRBV6-5	few	TRBJ1-1	TRBD1	TGTGCCAGCAGCCGCCGGACAGGGGGCGTCACTGAAGCTTTCTTT	CASSRRTGGVTEAFF
16	TRBV19	-	TRBJ1-2	TRBD1	TGTGCCAGTAGTATCTCTTTGGGACAGGGACCCTATGGCTACACCTTC	CASSISLGQGPYGYTF
14	TRBV7-3	once	TRBJ2-1	TRBD1	TGTGCCAGCAGCGCAAACCGGGACAGCAATGAGCAGTTCTTC	CASSANRDSNEQFF
17	TRBV3-1/TRBV3-2	-	TRBJ2-3	TRBD2	TGTGCCAGCAGCCAAGGACCCTCTAGCGGGGGTGGAGATACGCAGTATTTT	CASSQGPSSGGGDTQYF
13	TRBV2	-	TRBJ2-4	-	TGTGCCAGCAGTGAAAATACAGGGAACATTCAGTACTTC	CASSENTGNIQYF
13	TRBV5-8	-	TRBJ1-1	TRBD1	TGTGCCACCGCCCGGACAGGGTCTACTGAAGCTTTCTTT	CATARTGSTEAFF
12	TRBV29-1	-	TRBJ1-4	-	TGCAGCGTACGGGGATGGGGTGAAAAACTGTTTTTT	CSVRGWGEKLFF
15	TRBV28	-	TRBJ1-4	-	TGTGCAACCAAGGGGCAAGCCCGAACTAATGAAAAACTGTTTTTT	CATKGQARTNEKLFF
14	TRBV5-1	-	TRBJ2-7	TRBD2	TGCGCCAGCAGCCCCGGGACTAGCGTCCACGAGCAGTACTTC	CASSPGTSVHEQYF
14	TRBV7-9	-	TRBJ2-3	-	TGTGCCAGCAGCTTTATGAGGGCGAAAAATACGCAGTATTTT	CASSFMRAKNTQYF
14	TRBV30	-	TRBJ1-2	-	TGTGCCTGGAGTGTACGAGGGACTGGCTATGGCTACACCTTC	CAWSVRGTGYGYTF
15	TRBV19	-	TRBJ1-2	TRBD1	TGTGCCATCCAGCGGACAGGGCCGATGGACTATGGCTACACCTTC	CAIQRTGPMDYGYTF
15	TRBV28	-	TRBJ1-2	TRBD1	TGTGCCAGCAGCATTGGGGGACAGGGGACCTATGGCTACACCTTC	CASSIGGQGTYGYTF
12	TRBV12-3/TRBV12-4	few	TRBJ1-5	TRBD1	TGTGCCAGCAGTCAGGGGGTGGGACCCCAGCATTTT	CASSQGVGPQHF
17	TRBV7-6	-	TRBJ2-3	TRBD2	TGTGCCAGCAGCTTACGTGGTAGCGGGGGGGCCGGAGATACGCAGTATTTT	CASSLRGSGGAGDTQYF
15	TRBV10-1	-	TRBJ1-2	-	TGCGCCTCGCGGGAACCGGGACCGCCATGCTATGGCTACACCTTC	CASREPGPPCYGYTF
16	TRBV7-2	-	TRBJ1-2	TRBD1	TGTGCCAGCAGCTTAGTCCCCAGACAGGGGGCGTATGGCTACACCTTC	CASSLVPRQGAYGYTF
18	TRBV4-1	-	TRBJ2-7	TRBD1	TGCGCCAGCAGCCAAGGTCAGGTGACAGGGTTGAGCTCCTACGAGCAGTACTTC	CASSQGQVTGLSSYEQYF
15	TRBV9	few	TRBJ1-5	-	TGTGCCAGCAGCGTAGGGGGAGGCCCCAATCAGCCCCAGCATTTT	CASSVGGGPNQPQHF
16	TRBV2	-	TRBJ1-4	-	TGTGCCAGCAGTGCATTCGGTCCAGGGGCTAATGAAAAACTGTTTTTT	CASSAFGPGANEKLFF
22	TRBV28	-	TRBJ2-3	TRBD2	TGTGCCAGCAGTTTGGGACAGGGGGCGGGACTAGCGGGGGGTCCATACACAGATACGCAGTATTTT	CASSLGQGAGLAGGPYTDTQYF
17	TRBV6-2/TRBV6-3	-	TRBJ2-7	TRBD2	TGTGCCAGCAGTTCTAACCCTAGCGGGGCCTACTTCTACGAGCAGTACTTC	CASSSNPSGAYFYEQYF
18	TRBV7-9	-	TRBJ1-1	TRBD1	TGTGCCAGCAGCTTACTACAGGGGGCTAGTCTTATGAACACTGAAGCTTTCTTT	CASSLLQGASLMNTEAFF
15	TRBV5-4	-	TRBJ1-1	-	TGTGCCAGCAGCTTGAAACAGGGCAGAGTCACTGAAGCTTTCTTT	CASSLKQGRVTEAFF
15	TRBV5-1	-	TRBJ2-6	-	TGCGCCAGCAGCTCCGGCGGGGCTGGGGCCAACGTCCTGACTTTC	CASSSGGAGANVLTF
14	TRBV6-1	-	TRBJ1-3	-	TGTGCCAGCAGTGACCCCCTCTCTGGAAACACCATATATTTT	CASSDPLSGNTIYF
12	TRBV12-3/TRBV12-4	-	TRBJ1-5	-	TGTGCCAGCAGTCCCTTACTACAGCCCCAGCATTTT	CASSPLLQPQHF
14	TRBV6-6	-	TRBJ2-1	TRBD2	TGTGCCAGCGTCCCTAGCGGGGGGGCACATGAGCAGTTCTTC	CASVPSGGAHEQFF
14	TRBV3-1/TRBV3-2	-	TRBJ1-1	-	TGTGCCAGCAGCCAAGGTAGGGGGGGAACTGAAGCTTTCTTT	CASSQGRGGTEAFF
16	TRBV5-4	few	TRBJ1-1	TRBD1	TGTGCCAGCAGCCCCGGACAGGGAGGTTTGTACACTGAAGCTTTCTTT	CASSPGQGGLYTEAFF
17	TRBV5-4	-	TRBJ1-1	-	TGTGCCAGCAGCTTCTTCCTGCGGAACAGGAGGAACACTGAAGCTTTCTTT	CASSFFLRNRRNTEAFF